These 9 T cell receptor beta chains were all obtained from the same sample, sequenced in a study of CXCR3-negative and CXCR3-positive naive CD8 T cells. Study outcomes and limitations: When CXCR3-positive naive cells were set against CXCR3-negative naive cells, the former had more hydrophobic TRB CDR3s.

The authors prepared UMI-labeled TRB cDNA libraries by 5' RACE. TCRdb reprocessed the 5' RACE reads and reports one entry per CDR3 protein, with no DNA. The table for this sample gives over 95,000 distinct CDR3 sequences. Their antigens remain unidentified. Sequencing was carried out using naive CXCR3+ CD8+ T cells from blood. Subset reported: CD45RO-CCR7+CD27+CD95- naive CD8+ T cells expressing CXCR3 (TNR3+). Receptors were obtained from a human donor in good health. Some clones in this sample may be carry-over from other donors' samples.

The chain links TRBV4-2 to TRBJ2-3; TCRdb designates TRBD2, a call that cannot be tested without DNA. The CDR3 runs 16 residues. Germline lookup yields CDR1 LGHNA and CDR2 YNFKEQ. The CDR3 reads CASSQVPLVSTDTQYF.

CDR3 sequence: CASSSYLGGLAGDRETQYF. The chain recombines TRBV28 with TRBJ2-5; as DNA is missing, the TRBD2 call by TCRdb cannot be tested. The CDR3 sequence is 19 residues long. CDR1 MDHEN and CDR2 SYDVKM come from the germline V gene.

This sequence joins TRBV7-6 and TRBJ2-1; the TRBD2 assignment by TCRdb is unverifiable without DNA. Germline V CDR1 and CDR2: SGHVS, FNYEAQ. This CDR3 is 14 amino acids long. The CDR3 loop is CASRSREGNNEQFF. The full variable domain, its missing parts supplied by reference TRBV7-6 and TRBJ2-1, is GAGVSQSPRYKVTKRGQDVALRCDPISGHVSLYWYRQALGQGPEFLTYFNYEAQQDKSGLPNDRFSAERPEGSISTLTIQRTEQRDSAMYRCASRSREGNNEQFFGPGTRLTVL.

CDR3 residues: CASRPPQNRGPHTGELFF. The chain couples TRBV5-1 to TRBJ2-2; checking the TCRdb D call of TRBD1 is not possible without DNA. Per the germline V gene, CDR1 is SGHRS and CDR2 is YFSETQ. The CDR3 extends over 18 amino acids.

The V gene is TRBV3-1, the J gene TRBJ1-3; absent DNA, TCRdb's TRBD1 call cannot be checked. In germline, CDR1 is LGHDT, CDR2 YNNKEL (reference sequence). The CDR3 runs to 17 residues. CDR3 sequence: CASSSSSGLSSGNTIYF. Full variable domain (missing parts from reference TRBV3-1 and TRBJ1-3): DTAVSQTPKYLVTQMGNDKSIKCEQNLGHDTMYWYKQDSKKFLKIMFSYNNKELIINETVPNRFSPKSPDKAHLNLHINSLELGDSAVYFCASSSSSGLSSGNTIYFGEGSWLTVV.

The chain uses TRBV19 and TRBJ2-3. The germline V gene has CDR1 LNHDA and CDR2 SQIVND (reference sequence). CDR3 size: 16 residues. The CDR3 sequence: CASSILFGVGTDTQYF.

The chain has TRBV7-3 and TRBJ2-5; checking the TCRdb D call of TRBD2 is not possible without DNA. This CDR3 contains 15 residues. The germline V gene encodes CDR1 SGHTA and CDR2 FQGTGA. The CDR3 loop is CASSSLGGRGETQYF.

The gene calls are TRBV28 and TRBJ2-7; the D gene TCRdb calls, TRBD2, cannot be checked with no DNA. The CDR3 runs to 14 residues. CDR1 MDHEN and CDR2 SYDVKM come from the germline V gene. The CDR3 loop reads CASRGPRTRYEQYF.

The chain employs TRBV7-9 and TRBJ2-7. Per germline, CDR1 SEHNR and CDR2 FQNEAQ (reference sequence). The CDR3 sequence is 13 residues long. The CDR3 here is CASSFRDSYEQYF.